This T cell receptor beta chain originates from a study of blood T cells in healthy people across ages. Broader study findings: Diversity of TCR beta per million T cells declined in a roughly linear way with age. It was found that TCR beta diversity correlated strongly with the percentage of naive T cells. A conclusive naive versus antigen-experienced comparison was prevented by the unsorted PBMCs.

In the case of this clonotype: Its antigen is as yet unknown. A junction end diverges from the germline sequence, so it may reflect a read error.

A second PCR of 7 to 11 cycles used a sample-barcoded 5' primer and a J-beta primer mix. TCRdb passed the 5' RACE reads through MiXCR, listing each CDR3 protein once. Here the sample spans 850,000 to 1,300,000 distinct CDR3 sequences, 35% to 55% being singletons. Sequenced input: blood. The sequence came from a woman aged 60-75 years in good health.

The CDR3 DNA follows: TGTGCCATCAGAATCGGACATGATGGCTCCCACGAGCAGTACTTC. It specifies CAIRIGHDGSHEQYF. This rearrangement joins TRBV10-3 to TRBJ2-7; TRBD1 is a possible D gene (5 bases). Per germline, CDR1 ENHRY and CDR2 SYGVKD. The CDR3 covers 15 residues.